The clone carrying this T cell receptor beta chain turned up a few times. These data belong to a study of blood T cell repertoires in COVID-19. Across the whole study: Collection of acute and convalescent COVID-19 samples took place in the United States, Italy and Spain. Nucleic acid was either cDNA or gDNA, and it came from T cells, B-cell-depleted T cells, or PBMCs.

Data came from immunoSEQ multiplex PCR; TCRdb stores just in-frame clones and leaves some out. The table includes approximately 86,000 clones, 80% detected once. Sample: peripheral blood. This TCR was recovered from a woman in her 70s with acute or convalescent COVID-19.

CDR3 amino acids: CASSQRTGGMNTEAFF. CDR3 coding DNA: TGTGCCAGTAGTCAAAGGACAGGGGGCATGAACACTGAAGCTTTCTTT. This chain connects TRBV19 to TRBJ1-1; 11 bases line up with TRBD1. V shed 5 bases, J shed 0 bases, and the junction held 5 bases outside the gene matches. This CDR3 has 16 amino acids. From germline, CDR1 is LNHDA and CDR2 SQIVND (reference sequence).